Presented here are 17 T cell receptor beta chains from one specimen sequenced in a study of CD8+ T cells in alopecia areata. Treatment: oral pan-JAK inhibitor, 5-10 mg twice daily. Investigators isolated RNA and reverse transcribed it into cDNA to act as the sequencing template. The method was immunoSEQ multiplex PCR; TCRdb's version includes in-frame clones alone and lacks a portion of them. The data show 210,000 or so clones, more than 60% seen once. This sample comprised CD4+ T cells sorted from blood, obtained around week 44, from a patient treated with tofacitinib. These receptors all stem from a human donor with alopecia areata.

The chain employs TRBV28 and TRBJ1-1; tentative D call: TRBD1 (6 bases). CDR3 length: 15 residues. CDR1 is MDHEN, CDR2 SYDVKM, per germline. The germline V and J ends were trimmed by 6 bases and 1 base, with 15 bases remaining between them. The CDR3 sequence: CASRYSDRQNTEAFF. The CDR3 DNA is TGTGCCAGCAGGTACTCGGACAGACAGAACACTGAAGCTTTCTTT.

The V and J genes are TRBV5-1 and TRBJ2-7, with D perhaps TRBD2 (6 bases). Trimming pared 0 bases from V and 5 bases from J, leaving 18 bases between. The CDR3 spans 16 residues. From germline, CDR1 is SGHRS and CDR2 YFSETQ. This CDR3 reads CASSLGGAGRIDEQYF. The CDR3 nucleotides read TGCGCCAGCAGCTTGGGCGGGGCAGGGAGGATCGACGAGCAGTACTTC.

The chain combines TRBV9 with TRBJ2-3, with 9 bases fitting TRBD2. There are 17 residues in the CDR3. The junction had 9 bases not matched to a gene; V was cut back by 0 bases and J by 4 bases. CDR1 and CDR2 from the germline V gene are SGDLS and YYNGEE. The CDR3 DNA is TGTGCCAGCAGCGTAGCGACGGGGCGGGGGGGCCCAGATACGCAGTATTTT. Protein sequence: CASSVATGRGGPDTQYF. The full variable domain, rest sourced from reference TRBV9 and TRBJ2-3, is DSGVTQTPKHLITATGQRVTLRCSPRSGDLSVYWYQQSLDQGLQFLIQYYNGEERAKGNILERFSAQQFPDLHSELNLSSLELGDSALYFCASSVATGRGGPDTQYFGPGTRLTVL.

This clone was counted only a few times. The rearrangement joins TRBV10-3 to TRBJ2-6; D is unresolved. V was clipped by 6 bases and J by 3 bases, with 9 bases between them. CDR3 size: 14 residues. Germline lookup yields CDR1 ENHRY and CDR2 SYGVKD. CDR3 protein: CAIRGLIGANVLTF. Here the CDR3 DNA reads TGTGCCATCAGGGGGTTGATTGGGGCCAACGTCCTGACTTTC.

In this sample, this clone turned up a few times. The chain uses TRBV7-2 and TRBJ2-2; perhaps TRBD1 as D (5 bases). The CDR3 covers 15 residues. Germline V gives CDR1 SGHTA, CDR2 FQGNSA. V was clipped by 2 bases and J by 7 bases, with 14 bases between them. Written as DNA, the CDR3 is TGTGCCAGCAGCTTAAGCCAGGGCGTAGGCGGGGAGCTGTTTTTT. This sequence encodes CASSLSQGVGGELFF.

This rearrangement joins TRBV29-1 to TRBJ1-1; perhaps TRBD1 as D (6 bases). The length of the CDR3 is 16 residues. Trimming stripped 7 bases from V and 4 bases from J, with 25 bases between. The V gene's germline CDR1 is SQVTM and CDR2 ANQGSEA. The CDR3 nucleotides read TGCAGCGCATCACTGCTGGGGGCCACCGAGGGCACTGAAGCTTTCTTT. This sequence encodes CSASLLGATEGTEAFF. The full variable domain, with the rest looked up from reference TRBV29-1 and TRBJ1-1, is SAVISQKPSRDICQRGTSLTIQCQVDSQVTMMFWYRQQPGQSLTLIATANQGSEATYESGFVIDKFPISRPNLTFSTLTVSNMSPEDSSIYLCSASLLGATEGTEAFFGQGTRLTVV.

The rearrangement links TRBV25-1 to TRBJ2-7, with D unresolved. CDR1 is MGHDK, CDR2 SYGVNS, per germline. V was shortened by 4 bases and J by 1 base, with 14 bases between the two germline ends. This CDR3 has 15 residues. CDR3 protein: CASSATRLLSYEQYF. For the CDR3, the DNA is TGTGCCAGCAGTGCCACCCGGCTACTTTCCTACGAGCAGTACTTC.

The J gene is TRBJ1-2, the V gene TRBV29-1, with D maybe TRBD1 (6 bases). Germline V gene sequence: CDR1 SQVTM, CDR2 ANQGSEA. The length of the CDR3 is 12 residues. The V gene lost 7 bases and the J gene lost 4 bases, with 13 bases spanning the gap. For the CDR3, the DNA is TGCAGCGCGGAGGACAGTGCCTATGGCTACACCTTC. Protein product: CSAEDSAYGYTF. Full variable domain (outside the CDR3, taken from reference TRBV29-1 and TRBJ1-2): SAVISQKPSRDICQRGTSLTIQCQVDSQVTMMFWYRQQPGQSLTLIATANQGSEATYESGFVIDKFPISRPNLTFSTLTVSNMSPEDSSIYLCSAEDSAYGYTFGSGTRLTVV.

V and J are TRBV15 and TRBJ1-5; weak D call: TRBD1 (6 bases). There are 16 residues in the CDR3. Trimming took off 3 bases at V and 3 bases at J, with 15 bases between the two ends. The germline gives CDR1 LNHNV, CDR2 YYDKDF (reference sequence). The CDR3 reads CATSSDSGDTNQPQHF. The CDR3 DNA is TGTGCCACCAGCAGTGATTCTGGGGACACCAATCAGCCCCAGCATTTT.

This clone was seen a handful of times. The J gene is TRBJ1-4, the V gene TRBV11-2; D call uncertain. V lost 4 bases and J lost 7, with 19 bases in between. The germline V gene has CDR1 SGHAT and CDR2 FQNNGV. The CDR3 is 16 residues long. In nucleotides, the CDR3 is TGTGCCAGCAGCTCCCGACTTGCCTCAAGGGCTGAAAAACTGTTTTTT. This translates into CASSSRLASRAEKLFF.

The chain is built from TRBV5-6 and TRBJ1-6, with D tentatively TRBD1 (6 bases). V was cut by 4 bases and J by 8 bases, with 19 bases left in between. CDR3 length equals 16 residues. Germline lookup yields CDR1 SGHDT and CDR2 YYEEEE. CDR3 loop: CASSPIEGHFDSPLHF. CDR3 DNA sequence: TGTGCCAGCAGCCCGATCGAGGGACACTTCGATTCACCCCTCCACTTT.

The CDR3 DNA reads as TGCGCCAGCAGCCGGTTCCGGGACGGATCCTACGAGCAGTACTTC. Translation: CASSRFRDGSYEQYF. The chain recombines TRBV4-3 with TRBJ2-7; D may match TRBD1 or TRBD2 (5 bases each). Between the trimmed V and J ends, which lost 4 bases and 1 base, there was a span of 14 bases. CDR3 length equals 15 residues. The germline CDR1 and CDR2 sequences are LGHNA and YSLEER.

The chain is built from TRBV6-6 and TRBJ1-2; 7 bases align to TRBD1. Germline loops: CDR1 MNHNY, CDR2 SVGAGI (reference sequence). CDR3 length: 13 amino acids. The ends lost 5 bases at V and 9 bases at J; junction bases unmatched: 9. CDR3 residues: CASSERQGISYTF. In DNA form, the CDR3 reads TGTGCCAGCAGTGAGCGACAGGGTATTAGCTACACCTTC.

This chain links TRBV7-2 with TRBJ1-4; no reliable D call. This CDR3 spans 15 amino acids. Trimming removed 5 bases at V and 8 bases at J, with 18 bases between. Germline loops: CDR1 SGHTA, CDR2 FQGNSA. The CDR3 loop reads CASSPRGGSTEKLFF. The CDR3 DNA sequence: TGTGCCAGCAGCCCTCGCGGAGGGTCGACCGAAAAACTGTTTTTT.

This clone was seen more than once but under ten times. V and J are TRBV29-1 and TRBJ1-1; 7 bases are a match to TRBD1. Trimming cost V 6 bases and J 6 bases; bases outside gene matches: 16. Germline values: CDR1 SQVTM, CDR2 ANQGSEA. The CDR3 runs to 15 residues. The DNA for the CDR3 is TGCAGCGTGGATCCTGGGACAGCCCAAAGGGCTGAAGCTTTCTTT. It translates to CSVDPGTAQRAEAFF.

The chain joins TRBV15 to TRBJ2-7, with TRBD2 matching over 8 bases. Germline V gene lookup returns CDR1 LNHNV and CDR2 YYDKDF (reference sequence). The V gene end was trimmed by 1 base and the J gene end by 0 bases; junction bases not matched to a gene: 5. The CDR3 totals 16 residues. The CDR3 region is CATSRGNSGVSYEQYF. Here the CDR3 DNA reads TGTGCCACCAGCAGAGGTAATAGCGGGGTCTCCTACGAGCAGTACTTC.

The V call is TRBV28, the J call TRBJ1-2, with a weak D call TRBD1 (5 bases). V gave up 7 bases and J gave up 4 bases, with 13 bases separating them. The length of the CDR3 is 13 residues. Germline V gene data show CDR1 as MDHEN and CDR2 as SYDVKM. CDR3 bases: TGTGCCAGCAACCCGACAGAAAGCTATGGCTACACCTTC. This translates into CASNPTESYGYTF.